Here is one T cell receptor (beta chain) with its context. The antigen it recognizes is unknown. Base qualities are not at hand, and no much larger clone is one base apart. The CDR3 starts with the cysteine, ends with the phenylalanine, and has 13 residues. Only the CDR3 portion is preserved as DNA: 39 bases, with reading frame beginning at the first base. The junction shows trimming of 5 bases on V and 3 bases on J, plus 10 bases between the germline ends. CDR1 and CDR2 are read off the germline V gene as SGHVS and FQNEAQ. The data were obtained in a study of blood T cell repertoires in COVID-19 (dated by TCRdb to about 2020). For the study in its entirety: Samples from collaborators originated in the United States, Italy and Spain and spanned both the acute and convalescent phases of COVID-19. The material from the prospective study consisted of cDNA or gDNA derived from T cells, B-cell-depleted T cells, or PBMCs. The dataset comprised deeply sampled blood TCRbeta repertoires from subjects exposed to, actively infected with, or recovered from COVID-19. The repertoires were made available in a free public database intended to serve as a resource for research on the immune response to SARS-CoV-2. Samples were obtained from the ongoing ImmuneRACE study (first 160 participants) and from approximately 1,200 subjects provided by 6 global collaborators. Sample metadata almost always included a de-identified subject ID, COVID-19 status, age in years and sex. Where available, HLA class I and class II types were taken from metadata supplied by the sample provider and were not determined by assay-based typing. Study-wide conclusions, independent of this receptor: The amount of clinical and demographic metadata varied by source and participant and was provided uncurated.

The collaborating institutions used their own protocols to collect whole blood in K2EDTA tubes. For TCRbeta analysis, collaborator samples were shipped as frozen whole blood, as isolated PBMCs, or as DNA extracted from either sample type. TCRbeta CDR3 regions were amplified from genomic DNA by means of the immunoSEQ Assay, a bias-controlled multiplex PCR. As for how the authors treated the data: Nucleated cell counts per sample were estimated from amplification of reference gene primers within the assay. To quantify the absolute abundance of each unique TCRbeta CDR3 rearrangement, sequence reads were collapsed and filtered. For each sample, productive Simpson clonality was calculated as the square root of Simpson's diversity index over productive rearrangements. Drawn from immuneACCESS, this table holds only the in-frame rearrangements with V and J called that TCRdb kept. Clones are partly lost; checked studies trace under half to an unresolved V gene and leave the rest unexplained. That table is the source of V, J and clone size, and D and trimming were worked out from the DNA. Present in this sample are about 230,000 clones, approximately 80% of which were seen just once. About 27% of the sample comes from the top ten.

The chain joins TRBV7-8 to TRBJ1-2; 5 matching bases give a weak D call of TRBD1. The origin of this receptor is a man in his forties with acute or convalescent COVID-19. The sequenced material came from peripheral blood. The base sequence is TGTGCCAGCAGCCCCCGGGGGGACTATGGCTACACCTTC. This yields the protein CASSPRGDYGYTF. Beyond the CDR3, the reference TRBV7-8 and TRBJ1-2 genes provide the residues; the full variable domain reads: GAGVSQSPRYKVAKRGQDVALRCDPISGHVSLFWYQQALGQGPEFLTYFQNEAQLDKSGLPSDRFFAERPEGSVSTLKIQRTQQEDSAVYLCASSPRGDYGYTFGSGTRLTVV.